Listed below are T cell receptor beta chains from one sample, sequenced in a study of response to subunit inactivated influenza vaccine. TCRdb independently ran MiXCR on the RT-PCR reads; one entry per CDR3 protein. The table records 160,000 or so distinct CDR3 sequences, approximately 10% of them present only once. Material: non-naive T cells sorted from PBMCs, obtained 45 days after vaccination. These receptors were collected from a man in his fifties who received an inactivated influenza vaccine. Each CDR3 is given with its conserved first and last residue. The D gene is left open where the match is weak. Only some rows state a clone size, as once, few, many or a class for expanded clones.

>.|TRBV14|TRBD2|TRBJ2-1
CASSQAGANNEQFF
TGTGCCAGCAGCCAGGCGGGAGCCAACAATGAGCAGTTCTTC
>few|TRBV9|.|TRBJ2-7
CASSAPRRNEQYF
TGTGCCAGCAGCGCACCCCGTCGGAACGAGCAGTACTTC
>few|TRBV7-9|.|TRBJ2-7
CASSLTHEQYF
TGTGCCAGCAGCTTAACTCACGAGCAGTACTTC
>many|TRBV7-9|.|TRBJ1-2
CASSYDHRSLYGYTF
TGTGCCAGCAGCTATGACCACAGGAGCCTCTATGGCTACACCTTC
>many|TRBV29-1|.|TRBJ2-7
CSVLGTYEQYF
TGCAGCGTTCTAGGGACCTACGAGCAGTACTTC
>many|TRBV7-2|.|TRBJ2-1
CASSLGAGYYNEQFF
TGTGCCAGCAGCTTAGGGGCGGGGTACTACAATGAGCAGTTCTTC
>many|TRBV6-1|TRBD1|TRBJ2-5
CASSATGTDKMAQYF
TGTGCCAGCAGTGCCACCGGGACAGATAAGATGGCCCAGTACTTC
>.|TRBV20-1|TRBD2|TRBJ2-1
CSARVTGTRYNEQFF
TGCAGTGCTAGAGTAACCGGGACTAGATACAATGAGCAGTTCTTC
>.|TRBV7-8|.|TRBJ1-2
CASSITDNYGYTF
TGTGCCAGCAGCATCACGGACAACTATGGCTACACCTTC
>many|TRBV7-2|.|TRBJ2-3
CASSLDPVGTQYF
TGTGCCAGCAGCTTAGACCCGGTGGGTACGCAGTATTTT
>many|TRBV5-1|TRBD2|TRBJ2-7
CASSMNAGTSGTLYEQYF
TGCGCCAGCAGCATGAATGCCGGGACTAGCGGGACCCTCTACGAGCAGTACTTC
>.|TRBV3-1|.|TRBJ2-3
CASSGGLGKTQYF
TGTGCCAGCAGCGGGGGACTTGGAAAAACGCAGTATTTT
>.|TRBV5-1|TRBD1|TRBJ1-1
CASSLGRDRIMNTEAFF
TGCGCCAGCAGCTTGGGGCGGGACAGGATCATGAACACTGAAGCTTTCTTT
>many|TRBV6-5|TRBD2|TRBJ2-2
CASSSLRGGSVELFF
TGTGCCAGCAGTTCCCTCCGCGGGGGTAGTGTGGAGCTGTTTTTT
>few|TRBV20-1|TRBD2|TRBJ2-1
CSARGPGLAVDEQFF
TGCAGTGCTAGAGGTCCGGGACTAGCTGTCGATGAGCAGTTCTTC
>few|TRBV9|TRBD1|TRBJ2-1
CASSPGQGEGEQFF
TGTGCCAGCAGCCCCGGACAGGGTGAGGGTGAGCAGTTCTTC
>few|TRBV28|TRBD1|TRBJ1-1
CASSFGQGALWTEAFF
TGTGCCAGCAGTTTCGGCCAGGGGGCGCTTTGGACTGAAGCTTTCTTT
>.|TRBV6-2/TRBV6-3|.|TRBJ2-2
CASSEGRDTGELFF
TGTGCCAGCAGTGAGGGACGAGACACCGGGGAGCTGTTTTTT
>.|TRBV7-6|.|TRBJ2-3
CASSSLGAGRRDTQYF
TGTGCCAGCAGCTCGTTAGGGGCGGGGCGACGGGATACGCAGTATTTT
>.|TRBV4-1|TRBD1|TRBJ1-4
CASSQVPLAGDRVGRYEKLFF
TGCGCCAGCAGCCAAGTCCCGTTAGCGGGGGACAGGGTAGGTCGGTATGAAAAACTGTTTTTT
>many|TRBV11-2|.|TRBJ1-2
CASSLDQGLYGYTF
TGTGCCAGCAGCTTGGACCAGGGTCTCTATGGCTACACCTTC
>many|TRBV9|TRBD1|TRBJ1-5
CASSVDSGQGQPQHF
TGTGCCAGCAGCGTAGATTCGGGACAGGGTCAGCCCCAGCATTTT
>few|TRBV28|.|TRBJ1-5
CASSPQGQPQHF
TGTGCCAGCAGTCCACAGGGTCAGCCCCAGCATTTT
>many|TRBV5-1|.|TRBJ2-7
CASSLDGSSYEQYF
TGCGCCAGCAGCTTGGATGGCAGTTCCTACGAGCAGTACTTC
>.|TRBV7-8|TRBD1|TRBJ1-2
CASSARQGYGYTF
TGTGCCAGCAGCGCGCGACAGGGATATGGCTACACCTTC
>.|TRBV5-4|TRBD1|TRBJ2-3
CASSYQQGGTDTQYF
TGTGCCAGCAGCTACCAACAGGGGGGCACAGATACGCAGTATTTT
>few|TRBV6-2/TRBV6-3|TRBD2|TRBJ2-1
CASSYPSGGLYNEQFF
TGTGCCAGCAGTTACCCGAGCGGGGGACTCTACAATGAGCAGTTCTTC
>.|TRBV5-5|.|TRBJ2-7
CASSPTALYEQYF
TGTGCCAGCAGCCCCACGGCCCTATACGAGCAGTACTTC
>many|TRBV20-1|.|TRBJ2-1
CSARDPGQSGEQFF
TGCAGTGCTAGAGATCCGGGACAAAGCGGTGAGCAGTTCTTC
>many|TRBV20-1|.|TRBJ2-2
CSAGRTGYGELFF
TGCAGTGCGGGTCGGACGGGGTACGGGGAGCTGTTTTTT
>.|TRBV20-1|TRBD1|TRBJ1-2
CSAGTGGGLTGYTF
TGCAGTGCTGGAACAGGGGGCGGGTTGACTGGCTACACCTTC
>.|TRBV5-6|.|TRBJ2-1
CASSLMVEHANEWQFF
TGTGCCAGCAGCTTGATGGTGGAACATGCCAATGAGTGGCAGTTCTTC
>.|TRBV20-1|.|TRBJ1-5
CSARERAGQPQHF
TGCAGTGCTAGAGAGAGAGCGGGTCAGCCCCAGCATTTT
>few|TRBV11-1|.|TRBJ1-4
CASSSRGPGEKLFF
TGTGCCAGCAGCTCCAGGGGTCCGGGAGAAAAACTGTTTTTT
>few|TRBV7-2|.|TRBJ2-1
CASSLEGGAVGEQFF
TGTGCCAGCAGCTTAGAAGGGGGGGCGGTGGGTGAGCAGTTCTTC